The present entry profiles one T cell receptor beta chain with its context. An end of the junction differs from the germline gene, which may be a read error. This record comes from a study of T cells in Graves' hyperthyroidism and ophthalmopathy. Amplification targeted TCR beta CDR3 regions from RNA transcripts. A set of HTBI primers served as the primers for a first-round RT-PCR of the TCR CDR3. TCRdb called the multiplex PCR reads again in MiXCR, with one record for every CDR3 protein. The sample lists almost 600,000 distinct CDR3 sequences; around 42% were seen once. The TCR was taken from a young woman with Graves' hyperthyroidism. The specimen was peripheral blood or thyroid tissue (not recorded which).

The CDR3 loop reads CASSAGTAISGANVLTF. DNA of the CDR3: TGTGCCAGCAGTGCCGGGACAGCGATCTCTGGGGCCAACGTCCTGACTTTC. This chain connects TRBV10-3 to TRBJ2-6; TRBD1 matches at 7 bases. Looked up from germline, CDR1 is ENHRY and CDR2 is SYGVKD. The CDR3 is 17 amino acids.